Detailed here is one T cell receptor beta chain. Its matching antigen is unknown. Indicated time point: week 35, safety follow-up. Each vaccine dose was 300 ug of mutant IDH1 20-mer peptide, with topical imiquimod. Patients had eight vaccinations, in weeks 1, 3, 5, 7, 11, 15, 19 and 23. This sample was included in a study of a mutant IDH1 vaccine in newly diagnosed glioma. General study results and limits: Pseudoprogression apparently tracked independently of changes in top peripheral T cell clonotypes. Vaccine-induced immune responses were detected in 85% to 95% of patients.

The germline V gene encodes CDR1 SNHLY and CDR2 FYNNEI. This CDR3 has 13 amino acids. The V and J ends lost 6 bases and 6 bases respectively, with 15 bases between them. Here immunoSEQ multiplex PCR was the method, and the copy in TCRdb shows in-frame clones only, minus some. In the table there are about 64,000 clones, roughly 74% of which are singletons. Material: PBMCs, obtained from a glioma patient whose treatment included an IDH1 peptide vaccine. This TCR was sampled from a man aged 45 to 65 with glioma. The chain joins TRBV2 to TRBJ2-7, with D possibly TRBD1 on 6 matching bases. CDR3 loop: CASRRQAGVEQYF. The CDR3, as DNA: TGTGCCAGCAGACGGCAGGCAGGGGTCGAGCAGTACTTC.